The TCR beta chain under discussion was sequenced for a study of shared clonotypes between healthy human individuals. Only in-frame clones appear in the TCRdb table, and some are missing; sequencing was by immunoSEQ multiplex PCR. The sample includes roughly 320,000 clones, roughly 91% seen only once; the top ten take around 16%. V lost 5 bases and J lost 4; bases outside the gene matches: 7. Germline V CDR1 and CDR2: MDHEN, SYDVKM. The CDR3 extends over 14 amino acids. This clonotype originated in a man between 18 and 35 years old in good health. Sample: memory CD8+ T cells sorted from blood. Subset: CD45RO+ cells pooled with CCR7-negative TemRA cells. The chain joins TRBV28 to TRBJ2-5, with 7 bases identical to TRBD2. The CDR3 loop reads CASSHREALETQYF. DNA for the CDR3: TGTGCCAGCAGTCACCGGGAGGCATTAGAGACCCAGTACTTC.